These 9 T cell receptor beta chains were all obtained from the same sample, sequenced in a study of blood T cells in healthy people across ages. The authors ran a second PCR of about 6 to 11 cycles using a sample-barcoded 5' primer and a J-beta primer mix. MiXCR was run by TCRdb on the 5' RACE reads, yielding one entry per CDR3 protein. Here the sample spans about 670,000 distinct CDR3 sequences, approximately 52% being singletons. Sequencing was done on a sample of blood. Source of these receptors: a woman aged 80 or over in good health.

The chain combines TRBV27 with TRBJ2-1, with D perhaps matching TRBD1 or TRBD2 (5 bases each). The CDR3 has 12 residues. In germline, CDR1 is MNHEY, CDR2 SMNVEV (reference sequence). V was cut by 4 bases and J by 9 bases, with 10 bases left in between. The CDR3 spells CASSWGFGEQFF. Written as DNA, the CDR3 is TGTGCCAGCAGTTGGGGGTTCGGTGAGCAGTTCTTC.

This clonotype was observed a single time. The J gene is TRBJ2-3, the V gene TRBV20-1; TRBD2 aligns across 10 bases. There are 16 residues in the CDR3. The junction had 15 bases not matched to a gene; V was cut back by 8 bases and J by 4 bases. The germline gives CDR1 DFQATT, CDR2 SNEGSKA (reference sequence). The chain's CDR3 is CSTLASSSGSPDTQYF. CDR3 bases: TGCAGTACCCTGGCTTCGTCTAGCGGGAGCCCAGATACGCAGTATTTT.

The table lists this clonotype with a count of one. The CDR3 bases are TGCGCCAGCAGCTTGGGCCTAGCGGGATACCATGAGCAGTTCTTC. Protein product: CASSLGLAGYHEQFF. The chain is built from TRBV5-1 and TRBJ2-1; 9 bases fit TRBD2. CDR1 and CDR2 from the germline V gene are SGHRS and YFSETQ. The CDR3 length is 15 residues. The J segment lost 8 bases and the V segment lost 0 bases, leaving 6 bases of the junction unmatched.

The V and J genes are TRBV28 and TRBJ1-2; 9 bases agree with TRBD1. Germline V gene sequence: CDR1 MDHEN, CDR2 SYDVKM. With V trimmed by 2 bases and J by 8 bases, 9 bases remained unmatched. This CDR3 is 15 amino acids long. The CDR3 nucleotides read TGTGCCAGCAGTTTACTGAGTGGACAGGGGTACGGCTACACCTTC. This gives the protein CASSLLSGQGYGYTF.

V usage is TRBV20-1 and J usage is TRBJ2-7, with 8 bases aligning to TRBD2. This CDR3 comprises 14 residues. The V segment lost 2 bases and the J segment 3 bases; nucleotides outside the gene matches: 6. Germline-derived CDR1 and CDR2 are DFQATT and SNEGSKA (reference sequence). CDR3 residues: CSARPGGSYYEQYF. In nucleotides, the CDR3 is TGCAGTGCTAGACCGGGGGGGTCGTACTACGAGCAGTACTTC.

The J gene is TRBJ1-2, the V gene TRBV7-2; the D gene is possibly TRBD1 (5 bases). Germline CDR1 reads SGHTA; CDR2 reads FQGNSA. Trimming stripped 2 bases from V and 9 bases from J, with 16 bases between. The CDR3 consists of 14 residues. The CDR3: CASSLMSGKDSYTF. CDR3 coding DNA: TGTGCCAGCAGCTTAATGTCAGGGAAGGATAGCTACACCTTC.

The chain recombines TRBV5-6 with TRBJ2-1; the D is unclear. The CDR3 has 11 residues. The germline V gene has CDR1 SGHDT and CDR2 YYEEEE. Trimming took 2 bases from V and 10 from J, leaving 7 bases between them. For the CDR3, the DNA is TGTGCCAGCAGCTTCTTAGAAGAGCAGTTCTTC. This encodes CASSFLEEQFF. Filled out from reference TRBV5-6 and TRBJ2-1, the complete variable domain reads DAGVTQSPTHLIKTRGQQVTLRCSPKSGHDTVSWYQQALGQGPQFIFQYYEEEERQRGNFPDRFSGHQFPNYSSELNVNALLLGDSALYLCASSFLEEQFFGPGTRLTVL.

This chain connects TRBV3-1 to TRBJ1-1; D is unclear. Germline V CDR1 and CDR2: LGHDT, YNNKEL (reference sequence). CDR3 length equals 14 residues. V lost 3 bases and J 0 bases, leaving 8 bases between the germline ends. CDR3 DNA: TGTGCCAGCAGCCAGGCATACATGAACACTGAAGCTTTCTTT. Its protein product is CASSQAYMNTEAFF.

A remark on this clonotype: It may be a read error: a sequence one base away is much more abundant. This chain connects TRBV10-3 to TRBJ2-1; D uncertain. Germline V gene sequence: CDR1 ENHRY, CDR2 SYGVKD. CDR3 length: 12 amino acids. In DNA form, the CDR3 reads TGTGCCGTCAGCCTAGAACGCAATGAGCAGTTCTTC. Encoded protein: CAVSLERNEQFF.